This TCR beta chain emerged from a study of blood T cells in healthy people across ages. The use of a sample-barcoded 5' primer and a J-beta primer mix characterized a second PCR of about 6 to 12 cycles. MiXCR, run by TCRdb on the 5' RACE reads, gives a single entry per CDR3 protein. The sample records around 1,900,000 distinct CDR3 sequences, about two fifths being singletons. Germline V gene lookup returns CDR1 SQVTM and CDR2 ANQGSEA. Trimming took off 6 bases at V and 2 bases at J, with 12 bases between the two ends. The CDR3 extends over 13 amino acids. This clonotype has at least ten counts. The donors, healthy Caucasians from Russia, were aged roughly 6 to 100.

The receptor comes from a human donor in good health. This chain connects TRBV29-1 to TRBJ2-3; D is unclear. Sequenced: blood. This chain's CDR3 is CSVPLSATDTQYF. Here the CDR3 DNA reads TGCAGCGTCCCCTTGTCCGCCACAGATACGCAGTATTTT.